This entry is about one TCR beta chain. The antigen is not known. A CD45RA-negative memory subset and a CD45RA+ naive subset were separated from the CD4+ cells. The sample is drawn from a study of shared clonotypes between healthy human individuals. Findings of the study overall: Clonotype sharing among donors was expected to depend on sequencing depth. Tissue TCR repertoires likely differ from these blood-only repertoires.

The protocol was immunoSEQ multiplex PCR, while the TCRdb copy is restricted to in-frame clones and leaves out a portion. The repertoire holds some 2 million clones, with 90% to 95% as singletons. From germline, CDR1 is SGHVS and CDR2 FNYEAQ. The CDR3 spans 16 residues. Trimming left V 0 bases short and J 0 bases short, with 10 bases between. Material for sequencing was naive CD4+ T cells sorted from blood. Subset meaning: CD45RA+ positively selected. This sequence originates from a man aged 18 to 35 in good health. This chain connects TRBV7-6 to TRBJ2-3; a weak D match, TRBD1 (6 bases). CDR3 bases: TGTGCCAGCAGCTTAGCAGGGGGTTTAAGCACAGATACGCAGTATTTT. This translates into CASSLAGGLSTDTQYF.